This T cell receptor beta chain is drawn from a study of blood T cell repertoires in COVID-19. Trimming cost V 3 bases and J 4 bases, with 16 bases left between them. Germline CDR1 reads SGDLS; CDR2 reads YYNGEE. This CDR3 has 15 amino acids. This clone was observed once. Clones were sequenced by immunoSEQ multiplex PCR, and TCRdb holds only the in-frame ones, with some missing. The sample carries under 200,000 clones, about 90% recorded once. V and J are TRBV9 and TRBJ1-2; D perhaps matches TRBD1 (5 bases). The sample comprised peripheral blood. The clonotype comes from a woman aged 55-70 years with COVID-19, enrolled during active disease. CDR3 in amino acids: CASSGGTAGRYGYTF. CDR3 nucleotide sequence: TGTGCCAGCAGCGGCGGGACCGCGGGGCGCTATGGCTACACCTTC.